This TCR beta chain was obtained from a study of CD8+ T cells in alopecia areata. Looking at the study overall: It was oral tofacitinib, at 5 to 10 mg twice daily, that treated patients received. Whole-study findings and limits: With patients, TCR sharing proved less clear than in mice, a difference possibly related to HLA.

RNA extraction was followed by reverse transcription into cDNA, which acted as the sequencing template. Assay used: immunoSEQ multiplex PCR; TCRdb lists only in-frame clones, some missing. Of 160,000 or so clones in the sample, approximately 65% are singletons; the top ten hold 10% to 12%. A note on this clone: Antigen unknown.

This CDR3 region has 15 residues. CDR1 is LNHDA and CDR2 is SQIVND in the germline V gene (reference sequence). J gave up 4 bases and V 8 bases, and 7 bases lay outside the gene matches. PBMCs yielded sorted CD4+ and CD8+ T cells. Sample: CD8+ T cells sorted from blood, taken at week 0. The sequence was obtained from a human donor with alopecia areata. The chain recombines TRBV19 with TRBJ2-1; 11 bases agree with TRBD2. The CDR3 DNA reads TGTGCCAGTGCCCTAGCGGGGGGCTATTACAATGAGCAGTTCTTC. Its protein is CASALAGGYYNEQFF.